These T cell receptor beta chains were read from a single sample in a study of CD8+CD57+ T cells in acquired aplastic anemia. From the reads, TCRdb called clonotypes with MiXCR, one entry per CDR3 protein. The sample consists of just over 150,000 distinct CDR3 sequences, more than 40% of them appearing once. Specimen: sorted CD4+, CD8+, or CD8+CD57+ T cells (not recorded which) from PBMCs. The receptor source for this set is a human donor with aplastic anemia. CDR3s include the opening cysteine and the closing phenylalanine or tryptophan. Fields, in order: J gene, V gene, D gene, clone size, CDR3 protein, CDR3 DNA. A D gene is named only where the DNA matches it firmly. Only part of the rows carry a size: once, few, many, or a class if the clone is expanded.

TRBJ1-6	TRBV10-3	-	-	CAISETTASLLHF	TGTGCCATCAGTGAGACAACAGCCTCCCTCCTCCACTTT
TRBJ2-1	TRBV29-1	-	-	CSWRGGSGNVQFF	TGCAGCTGGCGAGGGGGGAGTGGCAATGTGCAGTTCTTC
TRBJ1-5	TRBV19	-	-	CASSHWGVSQPQHF	TGTGCCAGTAGTCACTGGGGTGTTAGCCAGCCCCAGCATTTT
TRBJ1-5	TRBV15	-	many	CATRGGSGNQPQHF	TGTGCCACCCGGGGAGGGTCGGGGAATCAGCCCCAGCATTTT
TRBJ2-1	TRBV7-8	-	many	CASSLEEDEQFF	TGTGCCAGCAGCTTGGAAGAGGATGAGCAGTTCTTC
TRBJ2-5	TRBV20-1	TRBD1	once	CSARETGGRETQYF	TGCAGTGCTAGGGAGACAGGGGGCCGAGAGACCCAGTACTTC
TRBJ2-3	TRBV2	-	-	CASEGGSTPRDTQYF	TGTGCAAGCGAGGGCGGCTCTACACCACGAGATACGCAGTATTTT
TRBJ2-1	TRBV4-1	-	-	CASSQSLGARSYNEQFF	TGCGCCAGCAGCCAATCGTTGGGTGCCCGCTCCTACAATGAGCAGTTCTTC
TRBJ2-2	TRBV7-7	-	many	CASSLQYTGELFF	TGTGCTAGCAGCTTACAATACACCGGGGAGCTGTTTTTT
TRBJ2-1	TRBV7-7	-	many	CASSLDDQTHYNEQFF	TGTGCTAGCAGCTTAGACGACCAAACGCACTACAATGAGCAGTTCTTC
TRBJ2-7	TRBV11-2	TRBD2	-	CASSLRGLAGGPSDYEQYF	TGTGCCAGCAGCCTCCGCGGACTAGCGGGAGGGCCCTCTGACTACGAGCAGTACTTC
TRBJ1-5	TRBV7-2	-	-	CASSFTGQPQHF	TGTGCCAGCAGCTTCACTGGACAGCCCCAGCATTTT
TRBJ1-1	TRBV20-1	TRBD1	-	CSARGQENTEAFF	TGCAGTGCTAGGGGACAGGAGAACACTGAAGCTTTCTTT
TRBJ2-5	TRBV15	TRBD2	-	CATIGPTGGRETQYF	TGTGCCACCATCGGACCAACCGGGGGGAGGGAGACCCAGTACTTC
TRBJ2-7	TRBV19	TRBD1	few	CASSMSGGSYEQYF	TGTGCCAGTAGTATGTCAGGGGGTTCCTACGAGCAGTACTTC
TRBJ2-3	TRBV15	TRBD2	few	CATTWQRGGTDTQYF	TGTGCCACCACCTGGCAGCGGGGGGGGACAGATACGCAGTATTTT
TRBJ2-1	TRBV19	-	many	CASSRFFSSSPHNEQFF	TGTGCCAGTAGTAGGTTCTTCTCTTCCTCCCCCCACAATGAGCAGTTCTTC
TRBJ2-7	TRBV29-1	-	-	CSVEDGVTEQYF	TGCAGCGTTGAAGATGGGGTAACCGAGCAGTACTTC
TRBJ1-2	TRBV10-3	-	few	CAISLDGNYGYTF	TGTGCCATCAGCCTGGACGGTAACTATGGCTACACCTTC
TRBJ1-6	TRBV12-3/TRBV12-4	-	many	CASSSGRTYNSPLHF	TGTGCCAGCAGTTCCGGGAGGACCTATAATTCACCCCTCCACTTT
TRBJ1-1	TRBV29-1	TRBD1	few	CSGGQGFSTEAFF	TGCAGCGGGGGACAGGGATTCAGCACTGAAGCTTTCTTT
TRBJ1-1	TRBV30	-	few	CAWTEGRKNTEAFF	TGTGCCTGGACCGAGGGGCGGAAGAACACTGAAGCTTTCTTT
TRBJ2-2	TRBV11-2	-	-	CASSLGVNTGELFF	TGTGCCAGCAGCTTAGGAGTGAACACCGGGGAGCTGTTTTTT
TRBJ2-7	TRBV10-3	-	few	CAISDQAARSSYEQYF	TGTGCCATCAGTGATCAGGCAGCAAGAAGCTCCTACGAGCAGTACTTC
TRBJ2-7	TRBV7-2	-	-	CASSLGGPAYEQYF	TGTGCCAGCAGCTTGGGTGGGCCTGCCTACGAGCAGTACTTC
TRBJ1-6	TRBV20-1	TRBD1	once	CSARRGQQFPLHF	TGCAGTGCCCGCCGGGGACAGCAGTTCCCCCTCCACTTT
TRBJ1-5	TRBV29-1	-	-	CSVEGDTNQPQHF	TGCAGCGTTGAAGGTGACACCAATCAGCCCCAGCATTTT
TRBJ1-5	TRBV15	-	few	CATSSSQWQPQHF	TGTGCCACCAGCAGCTCACAGTGGCAGCCCCAGCATTTT
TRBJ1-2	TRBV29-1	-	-	CSTSTGPYGYTF	TGCAGCACCAGTACAGGACCATATGGCTACACCTTC
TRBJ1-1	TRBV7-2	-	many	CASSFGVRRDTEAFF	TGTGCCAGCAGCTTTGGGGTTCGAAGGGACACTGAAGCTTTCTTT
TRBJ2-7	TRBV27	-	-	CASSLSGTGAYEQHF	TGTGCCAGCAGTTTATCGGGGACGGGAGCCTACGAGCAGCACTTC
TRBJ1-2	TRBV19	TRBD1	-	CASSLTGGASGYTF	TGTGCCAGTAGCCTGACAGGGGGGGCGAGTGGCTACACCTTC
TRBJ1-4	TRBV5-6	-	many	CASSSGHGNEKLFF	TGTGCCAGCAGCTCGGGACACGGGAATGAAAAACTGTTTTTT